Listed below are T cell receptor beta chains from one sample, sequenced in a study of blood T cell repertoires in COVID-19. Sequencing was performed with immunoSEQ multiplex PCR; in TCRdb, only in-frame clones are kept and a portion is missing. The sample carries approximately 440,000 clones, approximately 88% recorded once. Sequencing was done on a sample of peripheral blood. The receptors shown here come from a woman between 50 and 59 years old with COVID-19, enrolled during active disease. Both conserved end residues are part of each CDR3. The order of the fields is clone size, V gene, J gene, D gene, CDR3 protein, CDR3 DNA. The D gene is left open where the match is weak. A clone size is listed for some rows: how often the clone was seen (once, few, many), or a class if it is expanded.

NA	TRBV5-4	TRBJ2-1	NA	CASSFPTGVNEQFF	TGTGCCAGCAGCTTCCCGACGGGTGTAAATGAGCAGTTCTTC
NA	TRBV2	TRBJ2-1	TRBD2	CASSFYIAGKGGHEQFF	TGTGCCAGCAGTTTCTATATAGCGGGAAAGGGGGGCCATGAGCAGTTCTTC
once	TRBV28	TRBJ2-5	TRBD2	CASSLLSSAGEETQYF	TGTGCCAGCAGTCTACTATCCTCAGCGGGGGAAGAGACCCAGTACTTC
once	TRBV3-1/TRBV3-2	TRBJ1-2	NA	CASSLQGGGYTF	TGTGCCAGCAGCCTACAGGGCGGGGGCTACACCTTC
NA	TRBV27	TRBJ2-1	NA	CASSLERRSYNEQFF	TGTGCCAGCAGTTTAGAGCGTCGCTCCTACAATGAGCAGTTCTTC
NA	TRBV15	TRBJ2-1	TRBD2	CATSRGLADEQFF	TGTGCCACCAGCAGAGGACTAGCCGATGAGCAGTTCTTC
NA	TRBV28	TRBJ1-2	NA	CASSLRDNYGYTF	TGTGCCAGCAGTTTACGGGATAACTATGGCTACACCTTC
NA	TRBV5-1	TRBJ1-6	NA	CASSLEGLGDSPLHF	TGCGCCAGCAGCTTGGAAGGCCTTGGAGATTCACCCCTCCACTTT
NA	TRBV19	TRBJ2-3	NA	CASSTYSSTDTQYF	TGTGCCAGTAGTACCTACTCTAGCACAGATACGCAGTATTTT
NA	TRBV9	TRBJ2-1	TRBD2	CASSVEAGAWNEQFF	TGTGCCAGCAGCGTAGAAGCGGGGGCGTGGAATGAGCAGTTCTTC
NA	TRBV9	TRBJ1-5	NA	CASSATGGNNQPQHF	TGTGCCAGCAGCGCTACCGGGGGTAACAATCAGCCCCAGCATTTT
few	TRBV5-1	TRBJ2-7	NA	CASSFNTETSSYEQYF	TGCGCCAGCAGCTTCAACACAGAGACTAGCTCCTACGAGCAGTACTTC
NA	TRBV5-1	TRBJ2-2	NA	CASSFTWGDTGELFF	TGCGCCAGCAGCTTCACCTGGGGGGACACCGGGGAGCTGTTTTTT
NA	TRBV19	TRBJ2-7	TRBD2	CASSTPSGDNYEQYF	TGTGCCAGTAGTACCCCGAGCGGGGATAACTACGAGCAGTACTTC
NA	TRBV19	TRBJ1-1	NA	CASSIRVIADTEAFF	TGTGCCAGTAGTATCAGGGTGATTGCCGACACTGAAGCTTTCTTT
NA	TRBV3-1/TRBV3-2	TRBJ1-6	NA	CASSQGGPLHF	TGTGCCAGCAGCCAGGGGGGGCCCCTCCACTTT
NA	TRBV6-5	TRBJ1-2	NA	CASSYSEGSYGYTF	TGTGCCAGCAGTTACTCGGAGGGGAGCTATGGCTACACCTTC
NA	TRBV4-2	TRBJ1-5	NA	CASSPGVDQPQHF	TGTGCCAGCAGCCCAGGGGTGGATCAGCCCCAGCATTTT
once	TRBV2	TRBJ1-2	TRBD1	CASSNRGTYGYTF	TGTGCCAGCAGTAACAGGGGCACCTATGGCTACACCTTC
once	TRBV10-2	TRBJ1-1	NA	CASIPPDAQGEAFF	TGCGCCAGCATCCCGCCGGACGCCCAGGGAGAAGCTTTCTTT
NA	TRBV19	TRBJ1-1	TRBD1	CASSIRAGGNTEAFF	TGTGCCAGTAGTATACGGGCAGGGGGAAACACTGAAGCTTTCTTT
NA	TRBV30	TRBJ1-3	NA	CAWTPTVGSYGNTIYF	TGTGCCTGGACCCCGACGGTCGGGAGTTACGGAAACACCATATATTTT
few	TRBV5-1	TRBJ1-1	NA	CASSLAGNTEAFF	TGCGCCAGCAGCTTGGCGGGGAACACTGAAGCTTTCTTT
once	TRBV3-1/TRBV3-2	TRBJ1-1	NA	CASSQERGRAEAFF	TGTGCCAGCAGCCAAGAGCGGGGGAGGGCTGAAGCTTTCTTT
once	TRBV5-4	TRBJ2-7	NA	CASSLEGRNYEQYF	TGTGCCAGCAGCTTGGAAGGGAGGAACTACGAGCAGTACTTC
few	TRBV19	TRBJ1-5	TRBD1	CASSAGGGQPQHF	TGTGCCAGCAGCGCAGGGGGCGGGCAGCCCCAGCATTTT